A selection of T cell receptor beta chains follows, all from one sample in a study of CD8 T cells in ankylosing spondylitis. TCRdb recomputed calls from the 5' RACE reads with MiXCR, one row per CDR3 protein. Of under 450,000 distinct CDR3 sequences in the sample, about 15% were seen once. Specimen: blood, either unsorted or a sorted T cell fraction (not recorded which). All receptors derive from a male donor with ankylosing spondylitis. Both conserved end residues are part of each CDR3. A D gene is named only where the DNA matches it firmly. Some rows have no size entry. The others give once, few or many, or a class for an expanded clone.

j_call,v_call,clone_size,d_call,cdr3_aa,cdr3_nt
TRBJ1-3,TRBV7-2,many,TRBD1,CASSLVGTGTGNTIYF,TGTGCCAGCAGCTTAGTCGGGACAGGGACTGGAAACACCATATATTTT
TRBJ1-2,TRBV12-3/TRBV12-4,many,TRBD1,CASSYRGRDGYTF,TGTGCCAGCAGTTACAGGGGGCGGGATGGCTACACCTTC
TRBJ2-7,TRBV7-2,NA,NA,CASSYRPTSDEQYF,TGTGCCAGCAGCTACCGACCGACCAGCGACGAGCAGTACTTC
TRBJ1-4,TRBV20-1,NA,NA,CSALGPTRTNEKLFF,TGCAGTGCCTTAGGGCCCACGAGAACTAATGAAAAACTGTTTTTT
TRBJ2-7,TRBV6-2/TRBV6-3,few,NA,CASSFQAGRQTYEQYF,TGTGCCAGCAGTTTTCAAGCAGGACGCCAGACCTACGAGCAGTACTTC
TRBJ2-7,TRBV23-1,NA,NA,CASSQTGLKGLYEQYF,TGCGCCAGCAGTCAAACGGGCCTGAAGGGCCTCTACGAGCAGTACTTC
TRBJ1-1,TRBV6-1,many,NA,CASTGQGIANTEAFF,TGTGCCAGCACGGGGCAGGGGATAGCGAACACTGAAGCTTTCTTT
TRBJ2-2,TRBV3-1,NA,TRBD2,CASNVGLADTGELFF,TGTGCCAGCAACGTGGGACTAGCAGACACCGGGGAGCTGTTTTTT
TRBJ2-3,TRBV7-8,NA,TRBD2,CASAGGGAIVYTQYF,TGTGCCAGCGCCGGCGGGGGGGCGATTGTATATACGCAGTATTTT
TRBJ1-1,TRBV5-1,few,NA,CASSSGGARDTEAFF,TGCGCCAGCAGCTCGGGGGGGGCGAGGGACACTGAAGCTTTCTTT
TRBJ2-2,TRBV12-3/TRBV12-4,many,TRBD1,CASSEGQIGPGELFF,TGTGCCAGCAGCGAGGGACAGATAGGTCCCGGGGAGCTGTTTTTT
TRBJ1-1,TRBV6-1,few,TRBD1,CASSRDRASEAFF,TGTGCCAGCAGCCGGGACAGGGCTTCCGAAGCTTTCTTT
TRBJ2-7,TRBV15,few,NA,CATSREAYEQYF,TGTGCCACCAGCAGAGAAGCCTACGAGCAGTACTTC
TRBJ1-5,TRBV7-2,NA,TRBD1,CASSGQENQPQHF,TGTGCCAGCAGCGGACAGGAAAATCAGCCCCAGCATTTT
TRBJ2-1,TRBV12-3/TRBV12-4,many,TRBD2,CASSAHGTSAGNEQFF,TGTGCCAGCAGCGCTCACGGGACTAGCGCCGGGAATGAGCAGTTCTTC
TRBJ2-7,TRBV20-1,NA,TRBD1,CSAATGLRGEQYF,TGCAGTGCCGCGACAGGGCTACGCGGCGAGCAGTACTTC
TRBJ1-6,TRBV3-1,few,NA,CASSQGPKIYNSPLHF,TGTGCCAGCAGCCAGGGACCCAAAATCTATAATTCACCCCTCCACTTT
TRBJ2-3,TRBV3-1,NA,NA,CASSQDRTRGDTQYF,TGTGCCAGCAGCCAAGATCGGACGAGAGGGGATACGCAGTATTTT
TRBJ2-2,TRBV11-2,NA,NA,CASSLMGGMNTGELFF,TGTGCCAGCAGCTTAATGGGAGGAATGAACACCGGGGAGCTGTTTTTT
TRBJ2-7,TRBV6-5,NA,TRBD2,CASSYAGTSGYYEQYF,TGTGCCAGCAGTTACGCTGGGACTAGCGGGTACTACGAGCAGTACTTC
TRBJ1-3,TRBV5-1,many,TRBD1,CASSFDRGGNTIYF,TGCGCCAGCAGCTTTGACAGGGGTGGAAACACCATATATTTT
TRBJ2-6,TRBV11-2,few,NA,CASSPGRDSGANVLTF,TGTGCCAGCAGCCCAGGACGGGACTCTGGGGCCAACGTCCTGACTTTC
TRBJ1-2,TRBV6-5,NA,NA,CASSYMGGYTF,TGTGCCAGCAGTTACATGGGTGGCTACACCTTC
TRBJ1-5,TRBV5-1,once,TRBD1,CASSLTTGQSNQPQHF,TGCGCCAGCAGCTTAACGACAGGGCAAAGCAATCAGCCCCAGCATTTT
TRBJ1-1,TRBV5-1,many,NA,CASSLKGENTEAFF,TGCGCCAGCAGCTTGAAGGGAGAGAACACTGAAGCTTTCTTT
TRBJ2-7,TRBV4-2,few,NA,CASSQPTGFGEQYF,TGTGCCAGCAGCCAACCTACAGGGTTTGGCGAGCAGTACTTC
TRBJ1-1,TRBV9,NA,NA,CASSVAPFLVAEAFF,TGTGCCAGCAGCGTAGCGCCGTTCCTGGTGGCAGAAGCTTTCTTT
TRBJ1-4,TRBV12-5,NA,TRBD1,CASGLDPRTGENEKLFF,TGTGCTAGTGGTTTGGACCCCCGGACAGGGGAAAATGAAAAACTGTTTTTT
TRBJ1-1,TRBV4-1,few,NA,CASSQDTPVGTEAFF,TGCGCCAGCAGCCAAGATACGCCAGTTGGCACTGAAGCTTTCTTT
TRBJ2-5,TRBV7-2,NA,NA,CASSLAPRSAVQTQYF,TGTGCCAGCAGCTTAGCGCCTAGGTCAGCGGTGCAGACCCAGTACTTC
TRBJ2-2,TRBV27,NA,TRBD2,CASSFIPSGRAGELFF,TGTGCCAGCAGTTTTATACCGAGCGGGAGAGCCGGGGAGCTGTTTTTT
TRBJ2-7,TRBV18,few,NA,CASSPRGRRSYEQYF,TGTGCCAGCTCACCACGGGGACGCAGGTCCTACGAGCAGTACTTC
TRBJ2-6,TRBV20-1,NA,NA,CSARDFQGRIGANVLTF,TGCAGTGCTAGAGATTTCCAGGGGAGGATTGGGGCCAACGTCCTGACTTTC
TRBJ2-5,TRBV11-1,NA,NA,CASSRGGGKTQETQYF,TGTGCCAGCAGCCGAGGAGGGGGGAAGACCCAAGAGACCCAGTACTTC